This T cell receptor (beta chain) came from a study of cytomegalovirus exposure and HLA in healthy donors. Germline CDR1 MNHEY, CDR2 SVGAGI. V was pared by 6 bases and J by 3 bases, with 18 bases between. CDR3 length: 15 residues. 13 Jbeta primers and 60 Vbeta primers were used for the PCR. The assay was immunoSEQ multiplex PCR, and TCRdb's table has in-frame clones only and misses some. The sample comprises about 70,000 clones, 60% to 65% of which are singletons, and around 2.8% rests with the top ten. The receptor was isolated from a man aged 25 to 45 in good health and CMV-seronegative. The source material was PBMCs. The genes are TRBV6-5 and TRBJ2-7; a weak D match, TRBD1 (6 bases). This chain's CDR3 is CASSLDRTENYEQYF. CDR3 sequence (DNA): TGTGCCAGCAGCCTTGATCGGACAGAAAACTACGAGCAGTACTTC.